Given below is one TCR beta chain in context. CDR1 is MDHEN and CDR2 is SYDVKM in the germline V gene. The ends lost 2 bases at V and 2 bases at J; junction bases unmatched: 13. This CDR3 spans 19 amino acids. This specimen belongs to a study of blood T cell repertoires in COVID-19. Study-level information: COVID-19 samples, acute and convalescent, were from the United States, Italy and Spain. From T cells, B-cell-depleted T cells, or PBMCs came the material, which was cDNA or gDNA.

Study processing details: How many nucleated cells were present was estimated from reference gene primer amplification. Here immunoSEQ multiplex PCR was the method, and the copy in TCRdb shows in-frame clones only, minus some. For V, J and clone size, that table is used; D and trimming come from the DNA. Among tens of thousands of clones, approximately 90% were seen once, and the ten largest hold 3% to 3.5%. V and J are TRBV28 and TRBJ1-4; 8 bases line up with TRBD1. The receptor was derived from a human donor in a cohort sampled during active COVID-19. Sequenced: peripheral blood. The CDR3 region is CASSLKQGTGRMTNEKLFF. The CDR3 DNA reads TGTGCCAGCAGTTTAAAACAGGGGACAGGACGTATGACTAATGAAAAACTGTTTTTT.